Reported below is one T cell receptor beta chain. In the authors' methods: How many nucleated cells were present was estimated from reference gene primer amplification. Sequencing used immunoSEQ multiplex PCR; TCRdb keeps in-frame clones, though not all of them. Clone size and V and J calls were adopted from that table, with D and trimming inferred from the DNA. The table lists 150,000 to 200,000 clones, approximately 80% of them singletons. This record belongs to a study of blood T cell repertoires in COVID-19. Across the whole study: The analysed material was cDNA or gDNA that came from T cells, B-cell-depleted T cells, or PBMCs.

In germline, CDR1 is SGHRS, CDR2 YFSETQ. After removal of 0 bases from V and 8 bases from J, the junction contained 12 bases not matched to a gene. The CDR3 runs to 17 residues. The material sequenced was peripheral blood. This receptor was obtained from a woman older than 75 with COVID-19, enrolled during active disease. The rearrangement uses TRBV5-1 and TRBJ2-1, with 9 positions matching TRBD2. The DNA for the CDR3 is TGCGCCAGCAGCTTGGTGGCGGGGGGGCGCCCGGGGGATGAGCAGTTCTTC. It codes for CASSLVAGGRPGDEQFF.